Presented here are 20 T cell receptor beta chains from one specimen sequenced in a study of cytomegalovirus exposure and HLA in healthy donors. Primers for the PCR totalled 60 Vbeta and 13 Jbeta. Sequencing was performed with immunoSEQ multiplex PCR; in TCRdb, only in-frame clones are kept and a portion is missing. The table includes some 150,000 clones, 79% detected once. The sequencing sample was made of PBMCs. The source of these receptors is a man between 50 and 59 years old in good health and CMV-seropositive.

The CDR3 sequence: CASSRGSWANYGYTF. The CDR3, as DNA: TGTGCCAGCAGCCGCGGCTCATGGGCTAACTATGGCTACACCTTC. The rearrangement joins TRBV7-9 to TRBJ1-2; D is unresolved. The CDR3 covers 15 residues. Trimming removed 5 bases at V and 0 bases at J, with 13 bases between. Per germline, CDR1 SEHNR and CDR2 FQNEAQ (reference sequence).

This clone was counted a single time. The chain couples TRBV6-1 to TRBJ2-7, with D tentatively TRBD2 (6 bases). Germline V gives CDR1 MNHNS, CDR2 SASEGT. The V gene lost 8 bases and the J gene lost 1 base, with 15 bases spanning the gap. This CDR3 comprises 14 residues. The CDR3 bases are TGTGCCAGCCTTCTAGCGACCAATTCCTACGAGCAGTACTTC. It translates to CASLLATNSYEQYF.

This clone was seen a handful of times. The chain uses TRBV7-2 and TRBJ1-5; D is perhaps TRBD1 (5 bases). The germline gives CDR1 SGHTA, CDR2 FQGNSA. Trimming took 1 base from V and 5 from J, leaving 6 bases between them. This CDR3 spans 13 amino acids. This CDR3 reads CASSLGGDQPQHF. The CDR3 DNA reads TGTGCCAGCAGCTTAGGGGGGGATCAGCCCCAGCATTTT.

The CDR3 sequence is CASSLQGSGANVLTF. The CDR3, as DNA: TGTGCCAGCAGTCTACAGGGCTCTGGGGCCAACGTCCTGACTTTC. The chain carries TRBV2 and TRBJ2-6; D is perhaps TRBD1 (6 bases). Germline V gene sequence: CDR1 SNHLY, CDR2 FYNNEI. The V end was cut by 5 bases, the J end by 0 bases, with 8 bases between. The CDR3 consists of 15 residues.

The chain joins TRBV9 to TRBJ2-3; D is unresolved. The CDR3 length is 12 residues. Trimming pared 4 bases from V and 2 bases from J, leaving 5 bases between. Germline CDR1 reads SGDLS; CDR2 reads YYNGEE. CDR3 in amino acids: CASSPYTDTQYF. In DNA, the CDR3 is TGTGCCAGCAGCCCCTACACAGATACGCAGTATTTT.

V gene TRBV25-1 combines with J gene TRBJ1-1; tentatively, D is TRBD1 (5 bases). The CDR3 has 15 residues. V was shortened by 4 bases and J by 0 bases, with 12 bases between the two germline ends. Germline V gives CDR1 MGHDK, CDR2 SYGVNS. In DNA, the CDR3 is TGTGCCAGCAGTGGGCAGGGTGACGTGAACACTGAAGCTTTCTTT. It yields the protein CASSGQGDVNTEAFF. The full variable domain, its missing parts supplied by reference TRBV25-1 and TRBJ1-1, is EADIYQTPRYLVIGTGKKITLECSQTMGHDKMYWYQQDPGMELHLIHYSYGVNSTEKGDLSSESTVSRIRTEHFPLTLESARPSHTSQYLCASSGQGDVNTEAFFGQGTRLTVV.

The CDR3 region is CASSQVGGYNEQFF. The DNA of the CDR3 is TGTGCCAGCAGCCAAGTCGGCGGCTACAATGAGCAGTTCTTC. V is TRBV9 and J is TRBJ2-1; D remains unclear. The germline V gene has CDR1 SGDLS and CDR2 YYNGEE. V was trimmed by 4 bases and J by 3 bases, leaving 11 bases between them. The CDR3 runs to 14 residues.

The V and J genes are TRBV28 and TRBJ2-3, with 7 positions matching TRBD2. Germline values: CDR1 MDHEN, CDR2 SYDVKM. The V segment lost 4 bases and the J segment 1 base; nucleotides outside the gene matches: 5. CDR3 length: 15 residues. The CDR3 nucleotides are TGTGCCAGCAGTTCAGCTAGCGGAGGCACAGATACGCAGTATTTT. Translated, it gives CASSSASGGTDTQYF.

The CDR3 bases are TGCAGTGCGGGGCCGTCCTACGAGCAGTACTTC. Translating gives CSAGPSYEQYF. The rearrangement uses TRBV20-1 and TRBJ2-7; possibly TRBD1 for D (5 bases). Trimming left V 6 bases short and J 1 base short, with 7 bases between. The germline gives CDR1 DFQATT, CDR2 SNEGSKA (reference sequence). The CDR3 has 11 residues.

This rearrangement joins TRBV9 to TRBJ1-2; 8 nucleotides agree with TRBD1. Germline lookup yields CDR1 SGDLS and CDR2 YYNGEE. CDR3 size: 14 residues. J was trimmed by 6 bases and V by 6 bases; bases with no gene match: 10. The CDR3 reads CASTLMPGGDGYTF. The CDR3 nucleotides are TGTGCCAGCACTTTAATGCCAGGGGGCGATGGCTACACCTTC. Full variable domain (rest looked up from reference TRBV9 and TRBJ1-2): DSGVTQTPKHLITATGQRVTLRCSPRSGDLSVYWYQQSLDQGLQFLIQYYNGEERAKGNILERFSAQQFPDLHSELNLSSLELGDSALYFCASTLMPGGDGYTFGSGTRLTVV.

The rearrangement links TRBV5-5 to TRBJ2-7; 7 positions agree with TRBD1. The CDR3 totals 15 residues. Trimming removed 2 bases from V and 0 bases from J; junction bases left unmatched: 5. CDR1 is SGHKS and CDR2 is YYEKEE in the germline V gene (reference sequence). The CDR3 protein is CASSLPQGDSYEQYF. The CDR3 DNA reads as TGTGCCAGCAGCTTACCGCAGGGGGACTCCTACGAGCAGTACTTC. Full variable domain (remainder filled in from reference TRBV5-5 and TRBJ2-7): DAGVTQSPTHLIKTRGQQVTLRCSPISGHKSVSWYQQVLGQGPQFIFQYYEKEERGRGNFPDRFSARQFPNYSSELNVNALLLGDSALYLCASSLPQGDSYEQYFGPGTRLTVT.

The V call is TRBV15, the J call TRBJ2-6; D is possibly TRBD1 (5 bases). The CDR3 loop spans 16 amino acids. V lost 4 bases, J lost 0 bases, and 10 bases lay in between. The V gene's germline CDR1 is LNHNV and CDR2 YYDKDF (reference sequence). This CDR3 is CATSTYRNSGANVLTF. Written as DNA, the CDR3 is TGTGCCACCAGCACCTACAGGAACTCTGGGGCCAACGTCCTGACTTTC.

V usage is TRBV14 and J usage is TRBJ2-1; 12 bases map to TRBD2. The CDR3 consists of 17 residues. Germline V gene data show CDR1 as SGHDN and CDR2 as FVKESK. V was clipped by 2 bases and J by 4 bases; unmatched bases: 6. The CDR3 loop reads CASSQSSGRAGYNEQFF. The DNA of the CDR3 is TGTGCCAGCAGCCAATCTAGCGGGAGGGCCGGGTACAATGAGCAGTTCTTC.

The chain carries TRBV7-2 and TRBJ1-2, with TRBD1 as a possible D gene (6 bases). There are 15 residues in the CDR3. The germline gives CDR1 SGHTA, CDR2 FQGNSA. V dropped 5 bases and J dropped 5 bases, with 18 bases sitting between them. Here the CDR3 reads CASSDTGPSWYGYTF. DNA for the CDR3: TGTGCCAGCAGCGATACAGGGCCTAGCTGGTATGGCTACACCTTC.

The chain recombines TRBV30 with TRBJ2-7; 14 bases agree with TRBD2. The length of the CDR3 is 15 residues. Germline CDR1 is GTSNPN and CDR2 is SVGIG (reference sequence). V was pared by 0 bases and J by 3 bases, with 1 base of the junction left unmatched. The DNA for the CDR3 is TGTGCCTGGAGTGTCGGACTAGCGGGAGGCTACGAGCAGTACTTC. Translated, it gives CAWSVGLAGGYEQYF.

The V and J genes are TRBV5-1 and TRBJ2-3, with 11 bases fitting TRBD2. The J segment lost 2 bases and the V segment lost 6 bases, leaving 8 bases of the junction unmatched. This CDR3 comprises 16 residues. CDR1 is SGHRS, CDR2 YFSETQ, per germline. The CDR3: CASTNGTSGYTDTQYF. The CDR3 DNA sequence: TGCGCCAGCACTAACGGGACTAGCGGATACACAGATACGCAGTATTTT.

The V call is TRBV28, the J call TRBJ2-1, with D uncertain. Germline CDR1 is MDHEN and CDR2 is SYDVKM. The CDR3 totals 13 residues. V was trimmed by 2 bases and J by 5 bases, leaving 7 bases between them. CDR3 bases: TGTGCCAGCAGTTTACACCGCGACAATGAGCAGTTCTTC. Its translation: CASSLHRDNEQFF.

V and J are TRBV6-6 and TRBJ1-3; D perhaps matches TRBD1 (6 bases). The germline CDR1 and CDR2 sequences are MNHNY and SVGAGI (reference sequence). CDR3 length equals 16 residues. Trimming shortened V by 5 bases and J by 0 bases, and 14 bases separated the two germline ends. This CDR3 is CASSGSRGSSGNTIYF. CDR3 DNA: TGTGCCAGCAGTGGTTCCAGGGGCTCCTCTGGAAACACCATATATTTT.

CDR3 in DNA: TGTGCCAGTAGTATGGACAGCATGAACACTGAAGCTTTCTTT. It codes for CASSMDSMNTEAFF. The chain carries TRBV19 and TRBJ1-1; weak D call: TRBD1 (6 bases). The CDR3 has 14 amino acids. With 3 bases removed from V and 0 bases from J, the gap between germline ends came to 8 bases. Germline values: CDR1 LNHDA, CDR2 SQIVND (reference sequence).

On this clone itself: The sample carries other DNA sequences with the same CDR3. This rearrangement joins TRBV18 to TRBJ1-2; 7 positions match TRBD1. With 6 bases clipped from V and 8 bases from J, the junction kept 15 bases outside the gene matches. There are 15 residues in the CDR3. Germline V gives CDR1 KGHSH, CDR2 LQKENI. The CDR3 loop reads CASSPATGASWGYTF. CDR3 DNA: TGTGCCAGCTCCCCCGCCACAGGGGCGTCATGGGGCTACACCTTC.